The clone carrying this TCR beta chain appeared a single time. Its antigen is not known. This sample was included in a study of beta chain features in type 1 diabetes. Expressed TCRB transcripts were sequenced, since all the RNA that had been isolated was reverse transcribed. Libraries were prepared by immunoSEQ multiplex PCR; TCRdb keeps only in-frame clonotypes and omits some of them. In the table there are 110,000 or so clones, almost 40% of which are singletons. General study findings and limits: Shortening that was moderate but significant affected the TCRB CDR3s of Type 1 diabetes patients in all four CD4+ subsets.

Germline CDR1 reads SGHAT; CDR2 reads FQNNGV. The CDR3 has 15 residues. Trimming at V came to 5 bases and at J to 5 bases, leaving 12 bases not matched to a gene. The receptor was derived from a woman younger than 35 in good health. The V gene is TRBV11-2, the J gene TRBJ2-7, with TRBD1 matching over 7 bases. The sequencing input was stem cell memory CD4+ T cells from blood. This CDR3 reads CASSDLGQVPDEQYF. In DNA, the CDR3 is TGTGCCAGCAGCGACCTCGGACAGGTCCCCGACGAGCAGTACTTC.